The rows below give T cell receptor beta chains drawn from one sample of a study of blood T cell repertoires in COVID-19. Clones were read by immunoSEQ multiplex PCR, and TCRdb kept only the in-frame ones, dropping some. The data hold some 250,000 clones, with about nine tenths observed a single time. The sequencing sample was made of PBMCs or T cells enriched from blood (not recorded which). The receptor set was obtained from a woman between 40 and 55 years old with acute COVID-19. Each CDR3 is given with its conserved first and last residue. The D gene is left open where the match is weak. Size is stated for part of the rows, as once, few or many counts, or as a class when the clone is expanded.

size	V	D	J	CDR3	DNA
.	TRBV7-2	.	TRBJ1-4	CASSPQGGRHKLFF	TGTGCCAGCAGCCCCCAGGGCGGGAGGCATAAACTGTTTTTT
.	TRBV3-1/TRBV3-2	.	TRBJ1-6	CASSQAVAGVSNSPLHF	TGTGCCAGCAGCCAAGCGGTGGCAGGGGTATCCAATTCACCCCTCCACTTT
.	TRBV11-1	.	TRBJ2-7	CASSLGSGDYEQYF	TGTGCCAGCAGCTTAGGGTCCGGGGACTACGAGCAGTACTTC
once	TRBV4-1	TRBD1	TRBJ1-1	CASSQVPTGDFFNTEAFF	TGCGCCAGCAGCCAAGTCCCGACAGGGGACTTCTTTAACACTGAAGCTTTCTTT
.	TRBV7-2	TRBD1	TRBJ1-5	CASSPLGTGKSQPQHF	TGTGCCAGCAGCCCCCTTGGGACAGGGAAATCTCAGCCCCAGCATTTT
.	TRBV19	TRBD1	TRBJ2-3	CASSSGQTGRTDTQYF	TGTGCCAGTAGCTCGGGACAGACGGGTCGCACAGATACGCAGTATTTT
.	TRBV4-1	.	TRBJ2-1	CASSQDPVKEQFF	TGCGCCAGCAGCCAAGACCCGGTCAAGGAGCAGTTCTTC
.	TRBV9	TRBD2	TRBJ2-1	CASSVEASGGNEQFF	TGTGCCAGCAGCGTAGAGGCTAGCGGGGGCAATGAGCAGTTCTTC
.	TRBV3-1/TRBV3-2	.	TRBJ1-3	CATSPGGVSGNTIYF	TGTGCCACCTCCCCGGGGGGGGTAAGTGGAAACACCATATATTTT
.	TRBV19	.	TRBJ2-2	CASRLAGTGELFF	TGTGCCAGTAGATTGGCGGGTACCGGGGAGCTGTTTTTT
.	TRBV10-3	.	TRBJ2-5	CAISESGAPETQYF	TGTGCCATCAGTGAGTCTGGAGCGCCAGAGACCCAGTACTTC
.	TRBV2	TRBD1	TRBJ2-7	CASREPGQGNEQYF	TGTGCCAGCAGGGAACCGGGACAGGGAAACGAGCAGTACTTC
.	TRBV7-3	.	TRBJ2-2	CASSLFLGPGISNTGELFF	TGTGCCAGCAGCTTATTTTTGGGGCCGGGCATTTCGAACACCGGGGAGCTGTTTTTT
.	TRBV11-2	.	TRBJ2-3	CASSLGRSTDTQYF	TGTGCCAGCAGCTTAGGCAGGAGCACAGATACGCAGTATTTT
.	TRBV4-3	TRBD2	TRBJ2-1	CASSLDSGSSYNEQFF	TGCGCCAGCAGCCTAGATAGCGGGAGCTCCTACAATGAGCAGTTCTTC
.	TRBV5-1	.	TRBJ1-6	CASGERLGDSPLHF	TGCGCCAGCGGAGAAAGGTTAGGGGATTCACCCCTCCACTTT
.	TRBV6-1	.	TRBJ1-2	CASDTGKQVNYGYTF	TGTGCCAGCGACACCGGGAAGCAGGTCAACTATGGCTACACCTTC
.	TRBV19	TRBD1	TRBJ1-6	CASSIQGASPLHF	TGTGCCAGTAGTATTCAGGGGGCGTCACCCCTCCACTTT
.	TRBV5-5	.	TRBJ1-1	CASSWTVYITEAFF	TGTGCCAGCAGCTGGACAGTTTACATCACTGAAGCTTTCTTT
.	TRBV29-1	.	TRBJ1-3	CSAGTASGNTIYF	TGCAGCGCCGGGACTGCCTCTGGAAACACCATATATTTT
.	TRBV19	.	TRBJ2-2	CASSIAEGELFF	TGTGCCAGTAGTATAGCCGAGGGGGAGCTGTTTTTT
.	TRBV24-1	.	TRBJ2-7	CATSDAGGGDHYEQYF	TGTGCCACCAGTGATGCCGGGGGTGGGGACCATTACGAGCAGTACTTC
.	TRBV7-8	.	TRBJ2-3	CASSLGRRGGEDTQYF	TGTGCCAGCAGCTTAGGAAGGAGGGGTGGTGAAGATACGCAGTATTTT
.	TRBV21-1	.	TRBJ2-5	CDSRGHQETQYF	TGTGACTCAAGAGGGCATCAAGAGACCCAGTACTTC
once	TRBV5-1	TRBD2	TRBJ2-5	CASSLTSGPYQETQYF	TGCGCCAGCAGCTTGACTAGCGGGCCGTACCAAGAGACCCAGTACTTC
.	TRBV30	TRBD2	TRBJ2-1	CAWSLAGGNEQFF	TGTGCCTGGAGTCTAGCGGGGGGTAATGAGCAGTTCTTC
.	TRBV19	.	TRBJ1-2	CASSRAGNYGYTF	TGTGCCAGTAGTAGGGCAGGGAACTATGGCTACACCTTC
.	TRBV28	TRBD2	TRBJ2-6	CASSLAGAGANVLTF	TGTGCCAGCAGTTTAGCGGGGGCTGGGGCCAACGTCCTGACTTTC
.	TRBV7-2	TRBD1	TRBJ2-1	CASSPSFDRAHNEQFF	TGTGCCAGCAGCCCATCCTTTGACAGGGCCCACAATGAGCAGTTCTTC
.	TRBV2	.	TRBJ2-5	CASSELGLKQETQYF	TGTGCCAGCAGTGAGCTTGGGCTAAAACAAGAGACCCAGTACTTC
.	TRBV19	TRBD2	TRBJ2-1	CASSSKGLAGWSFF	TGTGCCAGTAGTAGTAAGGGACTAGCGGGATGGTCGTTCTTC
.	TRBV2	.	TRBJ1-1	CASSQQGPEAFF	TGTGCCAGCAGTCAACAGGGCCCTGAAGCTTTCTTT
once	TRBV11-2	.	TRBJ1-1	CASSLDRGMNTEAFF	TGTGCCAGCAGCTTAGACCGGGGGATGAACACTGAAGCTTTCTTT
.	TRBV19	TRBD1	TRBJ1-1	CASSTGQGAPNTEAFF	TGTGCCAGTAGTACCGGACAGGGGGCGCCTAACACTGAAGCTTTCTTT
.	TRBV2	.	TRBJ2-7	CASRQGSNSYEQYF	TGTGCCAGCAGGCAGGGTTCCAACTCCTACGAGCAGTACTTC
.	TRBV30	.	TRBJ2-5	CAWSGTVPQETQYF	TGTGCCTGGAGTGGGACAGTTCCCCAAGAGACCCAGTACTTC
few	TRBV15	.	TRBJ2-7	CATTLHGGKDEQYF	TGTGCCACTACCCTCCACGGCGGGAAGGACGAGCAGTACTTC
.	TRBV5-1	.	TRBJ1-1	CASSLEAGARHTEAFF	TGCGCCAGCAGCTTGGAGGCAGGGGCGCGCCACACTGAAGCTTTCTTT
.	TRBV5-4	.	TRBJ1-6	CASSLEQGAGSPLHF	TGTGCCAGCAGCTTGGAGCAGGGAGCGGGATCACCCCTCCACTTT
.	TRBV5-1	.	TRBJ2-5	CASSLGSPSGQETQYF	TGCGCCAGCAGCTTGGGTTCCCCCTCAGGCCAAGAGACCCAGTACTTC
.	TRBV9	.	TRBJ1-2	CASSPTLQGVGYTF	TGTGCCAGCTCTCCAACCCTACAGGGCGTTGGCTACACCTTC
few	TRBV9	.	TRBJ2-7	CASSVPGHTYEQYF	TGTGCCAGCAGCGTCCCGGGACATACCTACGAGCAGTACTTC
.	TRBV7-2	TRBD2	TRBJ2-1	CASSFASGGYYNEQFF	TGTGCCAGCAGCTTTGCTAGCGGGGGGTACTACAATGAGCAGTTCTTC
.	TRBV28	TRBD1	TRBJ1-4	CAVQGASNEKLFF	TGTGCCGTGCAGGGGGCATCTAATGAAAAACTGTTTTTT
once	TRBV29-1	TRBD1	TRBJ1-2	CSADGQASYVF	TGCAGCGCGGACGGACAGGCCTCGTATGTTTTC
once	TRBV3-1/TRBV3-2	TRBD2	TRBJ2-5	CASSPGTSGGGETQYF	TGTGCCAGCAGCCCCGGGACTAGCGGGGGGGGAGAGACCCAGTACTTC
.	TRBV5-5	TRBD2	TRBJ2-1	CASSLPGLADFYNEQFF	TGTGCCAGCAGCTTGCCTGGACTAGCGGACTTCTACAATGAGCAGTTCTTC
.	TRBV27	TRBD1	TRBJ2-7	CASRDTGTGGLEQYF	TGTGCCAGCAGAGATACCGGGACAGGGGGCCTCGAGCAGTACTTC
.	TRBV5-8	.	TRBJ2-7	CASSLSLTGKYF	TGTGCCAGCAGCTTGAGTTTAACAGGAAAGTACTTC
few	TRBV3-1/TRBV3-2	TRBD2	TRBJ2-2	CASSQAREDTGELFF	TGTGCCAGCAGCCAAGCTCGGGAGGACACCGGGGAGCTGTTTTTT
.	TRBV11-2	.	TRBJ1-5	CASSLGTGGQPQHF	TGTGCCAGCAGCTTAGGAACGGGGGGCCAGCCCCAGCATTTT
.	TRBV7-9	TRBD2	TRBJ2-3	CASSHRLAPDTQYF	TGTGCCAGCAGCCACAGACTAGCCCCAGATACGCAGTATTTT
once	TRBV2	.	TRBJ1-1	CASSSLTGNTEAFF	TGTGCCAGCAGTTCCTTGACAGGGAACACTGAAGCTTTCTTT
.	TRBV28	TRBD2	TRBJ2-1	CASTPSGGVKSYNEQFF	TGTGCCAGCACGCCTAGCGGGGGGGTAAAGTCCTACAATGAGCAGTTCTTC
.	TRBV11-2	TRBD1	TRBJ2-4	CASSLDSQGAQGAKNIQYF	TGTGCCAGCAGCTTAGACAGCCAGGGGGCGCAGGGGGCCAAAAACATTCAGTACTTC
.	TRBV5-1	.	TRBJ2-7	CASSWAHTGTAEQYF	TGCGCCAGCAGCTGGGCCCATACAGGCACCGCCGAGCAGTACTTC
.	TRBV12-1	.	TRBJ2-1	CASSLHGGATNEQFF	TGTGCCAGCAGCTTACACGGGGGGGCCACGAATGAGCAGTTCTTC
.	TRBV6-6	TRBD1	TRBJ2-1	CASSYLGWTGDNEQFF	TGTGCCAGCAGTTACCTGGGGTGGACAGGGGACAATGAGCAGTTCTTC
.	TRBV2	.	TRBJ1-1	CASSDRARNTEAFF	TGTGCCAGCAGTGACAGGGCTCGGAACACTGAAGCTTTCTTT